Listed here are 20 T cell receptor beta chains from one sample, sequenced in a study of shared clonotypes between healthy human individuals. The table came from immunoSEQ multiplex PCR; TCRdb's copy has only in-frame clones and leaves some out. In the table there are some 2.4 million clones, 80% to 95% of which are singletons. Sequencing was performed on naive CD4+ T cells from PBMCs. The sample's subset: CD45RA+ positively selected. The origin of the receptors is a man aged 18 to 29 in good health. Some clones in this sample may be carry-over from other donors' samples.

A single count supports this clone. The CDR3 DNA reads TGTGCCAGCAGACCCGGACAGGGGGCACGGGGCTACACCTTC. Translating gives CASRPGQGARGYTF. The chain joins TRBV28 to TRBJ1-2, with 11 bases aligning to TRBD1. V dropped 6 bases and J dropped 8; count of bases not matched to a gene: 8. CDR3 length: 14 amino acids. The germline V gene encodes CDR1 MDHEN and CDR2 SYDVKM.

The chain combines TRBV6-6 with TRBJ1-1, with unresolved D. Between the trimmed V and J ends, which lost 2 bases and 8 bases, there was a span of 15 bases. CDR1 is MNHNY, CDR2 SVGAGI, per germline (reference sequence). CDR3 length equals 14 residues. This chain's CDR3 is CASSYGSPLREAFF. CDR3 DNA: TGTGCCAGCAGTTACGGTAGCCCCCTGAGGGAAGCTTTCTTT.

V gene TRBV11-3 combines with J gene TRBJ2-3; D is undetermined. V lost 2 bases and J lost 2, with 2 bases in between. The CDR3 is 12 amino acids. From germline, CDR1 is SGHNT and CDR2 YENEEA. CDR3 DNA: TGTGCCAGCAGCTTAACCACAGATACGCAGTATTTT. The encoded protein is CASSLTTDTQYF.

This chain connects TRBV7-9 to TRBJ2-3, with D perhaps TRBD1 (5 bases). CDR3 length: 16 amino acids. Per the germline V gene, CDR1 is SEHNR and CDR2 is FQNEAQ (reference sequence). V was cut by 3 bases and J by 6 bases, with 19 bases left in between. CDR3 amino acids: CASSFRTPRDGDTQYF. CDR3 DNA sequence: TGTGCCAGCAGCTTTCGGACCCCCAGGGATGGCGATACGCAGTATTTT.

V is TRBV11-3 and J is TRBJ2-3; D gene unclear. The CDR3 contains 13 residues. Germline V gene sequence: CDR1 SGHNT, CDR2 YENEEA. Trimming pared 3 bases from V and 4 bases from J, leaving 8 bases between. CDR3 in amino acids: CASSFSNADTQYF. The CDR3 region has the DNA TGTGCCAGCAGCTTTTCAAACGCAGATACGCAGTATTTT.

This chain connects TRBV5-1 to TRBJ2-1, with 11 bases fitting TRBD2. Germline trimming cut 0 bases from V and 4 bases from J; bases unmatched to any gene: 3. Germline V gene lookup returns CDR1 SGHRS and CDR2 YFSETQ. The CDR3 has 16 amino acids. CDR3 residues: CASSLGGLAVYNEQFF. DNA of the CDR3: TGCGCCAGCAGCTTGGGGGGACTAGCGGTTTACAATGAGCAGTTCTTC. The variable domain in full, completed from reference TRBV5-1 and TRBJ2-1, reads KAGVTQTPRYLIKTRGQQVTLSCSPISGHRSVSWYQQTPGQGLQFLFEYFSETQRNKGNFPGRFSGRQFSNSRSEMNVSTLELGDSALYLCASSLGGLAVYNEQFFGPGTRLTVL.

The V call is TRBV5-1, the J call TRBJ2-1, with TRBD2 identical over 7 bases. The trim removed 2 bases at V and 0 bases at J, leaving 8 bases unmatched. The CDR3 has 17 amino acids. Germline V lookup: CDR1 SGHRS, CDR2 YFSETQ. CDR3 nucleotide sequence: TGCGCCAGCAGCTTAGGATACAGCGGGGCCTCCTACAATGAGCAGTTCTTC. It translates to CASSLGYSGASYNEQFF.

V usage is TRBV16 and J usage is TRBJ2-7, with D possibly called TRBD1 or TRBD2 (5 bases each). The CDR3 runs to 13 residues. The V end lost 3 bases, the J end lost 5 bases, and 11 bases lay between the germline ends. Per the germline V gene, CDR1 is KGHSY and CDR2 is FQNENV. CDR3 DNA: TGTGCCAGCAGCCATCAGGGAGCGGACGAGCAGTACTTC. Protein: CASSHQGADEQYF.

This clone was seen once. The gene calls are TRBV5-1 and TRBJ2-1, with 11 bases matching TRBD2. With 5 bases clipped from V and 9 bases from J, the junction kept 10 bases outside the gene matches. Germline CDR1 and CDR2: SGHRS and YFSETQ. The CDR3 length is 15 residues. CDR3 protein: CASRFSGRVAGEQFF. Written as DNA, the CDR3 is TGCGCCAGCAGATTTAGCGGGAGGGTCGCGGGTGAGCAGTTCTTC.

Details on this clone: Other nucleotide sequences in the sample specify the same CDR3. The chain is built from TRBV5-1 and TRBJ1-2; no clear D gene. The CDR3 is 13 amino acids. Per the germline V gene, CDR1 is SGHRS and CDR2 is YFSETQ. V was clipped by 0 bases and J by 8 bases, with 11 bases between them. CDR3 protein: CASSLVPTGGYTF. In DNA, the CDR3 is TGCGCCAGCAGCTTGGTACCTACGGGGGGCTACACCTTC. The entire variable domain, with the rest obtained from reference TRBV5-1 and TRBJ1-2, is as follows: KAGVTQTPRYLIKTRGQQVTLSCSPISGHRSVSWYQQTPGQGLQFLFEYFSETQRNKGNFPGRFSGRQFSNSRSEMNVSTLELGDSALYLCASSLVPTGGYTFGSGTRLTVV.

The CDR3 sequence is CASSLYAGTQYEQYF. DNA of the CDR3: TGTGCCAGCAGCCTCTACGCCGGGACCCAGTACGAGCAGTACTTC. The chain couples TRBV6-5 to TRBJ2-7; D assignment may be TRBD1 or TRBD2 (5 bases each). The CDR3 covers 15 residues. Germline lookup yields CDR1 MNHEY and CDR2 SVGAGI. V lost 6 bases and J 4 bases, leaving 19 bases between the germline ends.

The chain has TRBV7-3 and TRBJ1-5, with 8 nucleotides matching TRBD1. Per germline, CDR1 SGHTA and CDR2 FQGTGA. With 3 bases clipped from V and 4 bases from J, the junction kept 5 bases outside the gene matches. There are 15 residues in the CDR3. CDR3 sequence reads: CASSLDRAGNQPQHF. In DNA, the CDR3 is TGTGCCAGCAGCTTGGACAGGGCGGGAAATCAGCCCCAGCATTTT.

The chain links TRBV4-2 to TRBJ2-7, with TRBD1 matching over 7 bases. Germline V gene sequence: CDR1 LGHNA, CDR2 YNFKEQ. The CDR3 length is 15 residues. The V segment lost 4 bases and the J segment 4 bases; nucleotides outside the gene matches: 10. The CDR3 region is CASSRQGLLFYEQYF. Written as DNA, the CDR3 is TGTGCCAGCAGCCGACAGGGATTGCTTTTTTACGAGCAGTACTTC.

The chain joins TRBV7-2 to TRBJ2-1; 8 bases line up with TRBD1. Germline CDR1 SGHTA, CDR2 FQGNSA. V gave up 3 bases and J gave up 15 bases; unmatched junction bases: 7. The CDR3 extends over 12 amino acids. The CDR3, as DNA: TGTGCCAGCAGCTTGATTAGGACAGGGTCGTTCTTC. This translates into CASSLIRTGSFF. The entire variable domain, with the rest obtained from reference TRBV7-2 and TRBJ2-1, is as follows: GAGVSQSPSNKVTEKGKDVELRCDPISGHTALYWYRQSLGQGLEFLIYFQGNSAPDKSGLPSDRFSAERTGGSVSTLTIQRTQQEDSAVYLCASSLIRTGSFFGPGTRLTVL.

The genes are TRBV29-1 and TRBJ1-4, with D perhaps TRBD1 (5 bases). CDR3 length equals 16 residues. Trimming pared 1 base from V and 6 bases from J, leaving 18 bases between. The germline gives CDR1 SQVTM, CDR2 ANQGSEA. CDR3 nucleotide sequence: TGCAGCGTTGAAGGTACAATCAGGGTATGGCATGAAAAACTGTTTTTT. Translation: CSVEGTIRVWHEKLFF.

This chain uses TRBV7-9 with TRBJ2-3; TRBD2 agrees at 12 bases. The CDR3 spans 16 residues. Per the germline V gene, CDR1 is SEHNR and CDR2 is FQNEAQ (reference sequence). Unmatched junction bases numbered 11, after V lost 8 bases and J lost 5 bases. CDR3 sequence (DNA): TGTGCCAGCGGCGAAGGGACTAGCGGGCCCCAAGATACGCAGTATTTT. Translation gives CASGEGTSGPQDTQYF. The full variable domain, in which reference TRBV7-9 and TRBJ2-3 provide the parts outside the CDR3, is DTGVSQNPRHKITKRGQNVTFRCDPISEHNRLYWYRQTLGQGPEFLTYFQNEAQLEKSRLLSDRFSAERPKGSFSTLEIQRTEQGDSAMYLCASGEGTSGPQDTQYFGPGTRLTVL.

This chain uses TRBV10-3 with TRBJ1-5; D not certain. The ends were cut back, 0 bases at V and 2 bases at J, with 5 bases in the middle. Germline V gene lookup returns CDR1 ENHRY and CDR2 SYGVKD. CDR3 length: 14 residues. The CDR3 region has the DNA TGTGCCATCAGTGAGTCGGAGGGCAATCAGCCCCAGCATTTT. Amino acid sequence: CAISESEGNQPQHF.

The J gene is TRBJ2-1, the V gene TRBV27, with 10 nucleotides matching TRBD1. The CDR3 loop spans 12 amino acids. With 6 bases clipped from V and 14 bases from J, the junction kept 7 bases outside the gene matches. Germline CDR1 reads MNHEY; CDR2 reads SMNVEV (reference sequence). The CDR3 here is CASSYSGTGEFF. The CDR3 nucleotides are TGTGCCAGCAGCTACTCCGGGACAGGGGAGTTCTTC.

V gene TRBV18 combines with J gene TRBJ1-5, with TRBD1 identical over 10 bases. From germline, CDR1 is KGHSH and CDR2 LQKENI. The V segment lost 3 bases and the J segment 5 bases; nucleotides outside the gene matches: 4. The CDR3 extends over 15 amino acids. The CDR3 DNA follows: TGTGCCAGCTCACCGGGACAGGGGAAGTATCAGCCCCAGCATTTT. This sequence encodes CASSPGQGKYQPQHF.

This rearrangement joins TRBV27 to TRBJ1-4, with D possibly matching TRBD1 (5 bases). The CDR3 runs 16 residues. Germline lookup yields CDR1 MNHEY and CDR2 SMNVEV (reference sequence). Trimming left V 6 bases short and J 2 bases short, with 16 bases between. CDR3 DNA: TGTGCCAGCAGCTCTCTCAGGGACCCCACTAATGAAAAACTGTTTTTT. Residues: CASSSLRDPTNEKLFF.